These 2 T cell receptor beta chains came from one sample sequenced in a study of T cells in Graves' hyperthyroidism and ophthalmopathy. TCR beta CDR3 regions were amplified from RNA. Carried out on the TCR CDR3, a first-round RT-PCR used the HTBI primer set. TCRdb fed the multiplex PCR reads into MiXCR, producing one record per CDR3 protein. The sample has some 770,000 distinct CDR3 sequences, about 17% seen once. The specimen sequenced was blood. The receptors shown here come from a man between 18 and 29 years old with Graves' hyperthyroidism.

The chain is built from TRBV19 and TRBJ2-7, with D hard to call. This CDR3 region has 13 residues. Trimming removed 5 bases from V and 3 bases from J, with 11 bases in between. Germline-derived CDR1 and CDR2 are LNHDA and SQIVND (reference sequence). The CDR3: CASSPTYGYEQYF. DNA for the CDR3: TGTGCCAGTAGTCCCACCTACGGCTACGAGCAGTACTTC.

The sample holds many counts of this clonotype. The gene calls are TRBV2 and TRBJ2-7, with TRBD2 identical over 11 bases. Per the germline V gene, CDR1 is SNHLY and CDR2 is FYNNEI. V was clipped by 7 bases and J by 2 bases; unmatched bases: 7. The CDR3 loop spans 15 amino acids. As DNA, the CDR3 is TGTGCCAGCAAAGAAGAGACTAGCGGGACCTACGAGCAGTACTTC. Protein sequence: CASKEETSGTYEQYF.